The sequence of this T cell receptor beta chain was determined in a study of CD8 T cells in ankylosing spondylitis. Study results and limitations: The study identified a TCR beta motif of under ten highly homologous variants that appeared characteristic of ankylosing spondylitis blood.

Germline V gene data show CDR1 as SGHVS and CDR2 as FQNEAQ. This CDR3 is 14 amino acids long. V lost 1 base and J 0 bases, leaving 6 bases between the germline ends. Comments on this clonotype: Its antigen is unknown.

TCRdb recomputed calls from the 5' RACE reads with MiXCR, one row per CDR3 protein. The sample lists 450,000 or so distinct CDR3 sequences; about 24% were seen once. The genes are TRBV7-8 and TRBJ1-2; D unresolved. The TCR originated in a male donor with ankylosing spondylitis. The sequencing sample was made of blood, either unsorted or a sorted T cell fraction (not recorded which). DNA for the CDR3: TGTGCCAGCAGCTTAGAGGAGACTAACTATGGCTACACCTTC. Residues: CASSLEETNYGYTF. Combining the CDR3 with reference TRBV7-8 and TRBJ1-2 gives the whole variable domain GAGVSQSPRYKVAKRGQDVALRCDPISGHVSLFWYQQALGQGPEFLTYFQNEAQLDKSGLPSDRFFAERPEGSVSTLKIQRTQQEDSAVYLCASSLEETNYGYTFGSGTRLTVV.